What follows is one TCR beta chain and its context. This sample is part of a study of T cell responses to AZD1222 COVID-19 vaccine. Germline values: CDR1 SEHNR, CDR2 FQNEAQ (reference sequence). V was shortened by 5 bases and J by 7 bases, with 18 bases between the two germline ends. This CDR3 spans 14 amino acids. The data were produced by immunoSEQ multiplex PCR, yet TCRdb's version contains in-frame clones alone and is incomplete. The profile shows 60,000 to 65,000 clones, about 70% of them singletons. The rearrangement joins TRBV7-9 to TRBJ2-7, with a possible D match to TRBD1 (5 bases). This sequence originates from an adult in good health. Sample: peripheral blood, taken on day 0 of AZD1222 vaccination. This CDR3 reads CASSALGALWEQYF. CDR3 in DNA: TGTGCCAGCAGCGCGCTTGGGGCGCTTTGGGAGCAGTACTTC.